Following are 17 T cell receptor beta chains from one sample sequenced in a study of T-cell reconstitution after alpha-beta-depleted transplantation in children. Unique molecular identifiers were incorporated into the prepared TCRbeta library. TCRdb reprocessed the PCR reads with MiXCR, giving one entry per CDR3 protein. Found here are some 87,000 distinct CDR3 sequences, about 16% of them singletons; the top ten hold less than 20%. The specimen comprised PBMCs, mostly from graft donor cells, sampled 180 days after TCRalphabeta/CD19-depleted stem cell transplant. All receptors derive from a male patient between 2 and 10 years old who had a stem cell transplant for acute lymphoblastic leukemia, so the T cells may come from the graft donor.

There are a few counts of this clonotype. The CDR3 sequence: CSADRGGNNSPLHF. DNA for the CDR3: TGCAGCGCGGACAGGGGCGGAAATAATTCACCCCTCCACTTT. The genes are TRBV20-1 and TRBJ1-6; TRBD1 aligns across 9 bases. The CDR3 has 14 residues. CDR1 is DFQATT and CDR2 is SNEGSKA in the germline V gene (reference sequence).

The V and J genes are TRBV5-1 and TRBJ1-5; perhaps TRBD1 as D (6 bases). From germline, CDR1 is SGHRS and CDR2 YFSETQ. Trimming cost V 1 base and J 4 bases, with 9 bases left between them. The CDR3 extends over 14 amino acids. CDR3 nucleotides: TGCGCCAGCAGCTTGACAGGGATTAATCAGCCCCAGCATTTT. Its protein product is CASSLTGINQPQHF. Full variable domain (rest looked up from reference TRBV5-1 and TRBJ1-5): KAGVTQTPRYLIKTRGQQVTLSCSPISGHRSVSWYQQTPGQGLQFLFEYFSETQRNKGNFPGRFSGRQFSNSRSEMNVSTLELGDSALYLCASSLTGINQPQHFGDGTRLSIL.

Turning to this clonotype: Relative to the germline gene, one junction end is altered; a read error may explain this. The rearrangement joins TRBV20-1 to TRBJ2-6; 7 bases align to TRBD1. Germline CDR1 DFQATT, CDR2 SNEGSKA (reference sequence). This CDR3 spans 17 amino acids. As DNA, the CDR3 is TGCTGTGCTAGTAGGGACAGTCCCCACTCTGGGGCCAACGTCCTGACTTTC. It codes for CCASRDSPHSGANVLTF.

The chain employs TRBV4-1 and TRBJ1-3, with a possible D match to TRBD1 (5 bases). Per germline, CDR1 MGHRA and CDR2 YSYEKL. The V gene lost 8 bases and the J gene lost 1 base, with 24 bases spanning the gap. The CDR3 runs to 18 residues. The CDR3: CASSSLHVTVLSGNTIYF. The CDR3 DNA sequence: TGCGCCAGCTCCTCCCTCCACGTGACAGTTCTTTCTGGAAACACCATATATTTT.

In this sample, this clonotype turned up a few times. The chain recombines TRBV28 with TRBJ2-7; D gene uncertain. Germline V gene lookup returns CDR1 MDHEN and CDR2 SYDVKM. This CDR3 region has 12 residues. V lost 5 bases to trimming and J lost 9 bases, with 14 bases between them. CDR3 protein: CASSRDTHSQYF. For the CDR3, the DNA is TGTGCCAGCAGTAGAGACACTCACTCGCAGTACTTC.

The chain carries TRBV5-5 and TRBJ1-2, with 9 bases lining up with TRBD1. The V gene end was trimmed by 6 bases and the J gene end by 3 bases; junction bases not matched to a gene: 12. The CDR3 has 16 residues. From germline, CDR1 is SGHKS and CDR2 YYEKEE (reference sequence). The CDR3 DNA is TGTGCCAGCAATCCCCGGTCACAGGGGGCGTACTATGGCTACACCTTC. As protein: CASNPRSQGAYYGYTF.

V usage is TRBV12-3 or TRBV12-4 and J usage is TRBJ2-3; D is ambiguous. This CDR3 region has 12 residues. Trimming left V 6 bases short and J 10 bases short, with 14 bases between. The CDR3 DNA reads TGTGCCAGCAGGTCCAGTGCAGGTGCGCAGTATTTT. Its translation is CASRSSAGAQYF.

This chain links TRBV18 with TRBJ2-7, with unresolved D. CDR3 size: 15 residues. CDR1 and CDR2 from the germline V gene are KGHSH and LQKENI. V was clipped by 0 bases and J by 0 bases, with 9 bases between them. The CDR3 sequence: CASSPPEGYSYEQYF. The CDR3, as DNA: TGTGCCAGCTCACCACCGGAAGGGTACTCCTACGAGCAGTACTTC. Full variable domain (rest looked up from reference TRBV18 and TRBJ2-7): NAGVMQNPRHLVRRRGQEARLRCSPMKGHSHVYWYRQLPEEGLKFMVYLQKENIIDESGMPKERFSAEFPKEGPSILRIQQVVRGDSAAYFCASSPPEGYSYEQYFGPGTRLTVT.

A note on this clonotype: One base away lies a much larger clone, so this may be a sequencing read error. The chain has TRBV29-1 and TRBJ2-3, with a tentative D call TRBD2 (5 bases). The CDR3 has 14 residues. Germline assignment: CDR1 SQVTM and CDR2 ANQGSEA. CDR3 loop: CSVEDREATDTHYF. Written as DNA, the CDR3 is TGCAGCGTTGAAGATCGGGAAGCAACAGATACGCATTATTTT.

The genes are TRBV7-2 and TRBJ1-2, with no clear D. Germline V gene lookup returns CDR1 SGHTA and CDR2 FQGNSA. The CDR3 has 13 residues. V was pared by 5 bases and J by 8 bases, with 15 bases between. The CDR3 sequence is CASSPGPIEGYTF. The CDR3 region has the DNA TGTGCCAGCAGCCCCGGACCGATCGAAGGCTACACCTTC. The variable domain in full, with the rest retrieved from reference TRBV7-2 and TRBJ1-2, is GAGVSQSPSNKVTEKGKDVELRCDPISGHTALYWYRQSLGQGLEFLIYFQGNSAPDKSGLPSDRFSAERTGGSVSTLTIQRTQQEDSAVYLCASSPGPIEGYTFGSGTRLTVV.

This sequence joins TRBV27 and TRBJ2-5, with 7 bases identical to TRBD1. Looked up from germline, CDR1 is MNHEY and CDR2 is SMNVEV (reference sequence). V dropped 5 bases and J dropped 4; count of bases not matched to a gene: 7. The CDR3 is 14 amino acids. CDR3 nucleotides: TGTGCCAGCAGTCTCCAACAGGGGCGAGAGACCCAGTACTTC. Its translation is CASSLQQGRETQYF.

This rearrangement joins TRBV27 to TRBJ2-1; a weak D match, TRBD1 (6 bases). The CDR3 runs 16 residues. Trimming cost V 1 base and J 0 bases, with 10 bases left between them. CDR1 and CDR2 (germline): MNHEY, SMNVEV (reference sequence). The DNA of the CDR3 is TGTGCCAGCAGTTTATTCGACAGGAGCTCCTACAATGAGCAGTTCTTC. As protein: CASSLFDRSSYNEQFF.

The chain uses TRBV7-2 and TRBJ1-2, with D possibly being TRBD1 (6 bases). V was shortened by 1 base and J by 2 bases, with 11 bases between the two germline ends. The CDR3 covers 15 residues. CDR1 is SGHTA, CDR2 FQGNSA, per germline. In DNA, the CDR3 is TGTGCCAGCAGCTTAGGCCCGCAGGGGAACTATGGCTACACCTTC. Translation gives CASSLGPQGNYGYTF.

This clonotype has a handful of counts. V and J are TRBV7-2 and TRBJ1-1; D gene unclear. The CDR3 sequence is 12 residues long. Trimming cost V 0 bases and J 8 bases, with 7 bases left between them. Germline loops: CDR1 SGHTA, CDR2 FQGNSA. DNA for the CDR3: TGTGCCAGCAGCTTAGCGTGGGTGGAAGCTTTCTTT. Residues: CASSLAWVEAFF.

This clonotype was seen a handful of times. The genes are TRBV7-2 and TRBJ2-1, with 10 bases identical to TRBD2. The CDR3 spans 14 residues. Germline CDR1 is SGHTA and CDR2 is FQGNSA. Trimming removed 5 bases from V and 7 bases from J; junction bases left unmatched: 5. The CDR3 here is CASSPWTSGNEQFF. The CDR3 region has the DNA TGTGCCAGCAGCCCATGGACTAGCGGTAATGAGCAGTTCTTC.

The CDR3: CASSLGAAYNQPQHF. For the CDR3, the DNA is TGTGCCAGCAGCTTAGGGGCAGCCTACAATCAGCCCCAGCATTTT. The genes are TRBV7-2 and TRBJ1-5; D unclear. Germline V lookup: CDR1 SGHTA, CDR2 FQGNSA. The CDR3 has 15 residues. Trimming stripped 1 base from V and 3 bases from J, with 10 bases between.

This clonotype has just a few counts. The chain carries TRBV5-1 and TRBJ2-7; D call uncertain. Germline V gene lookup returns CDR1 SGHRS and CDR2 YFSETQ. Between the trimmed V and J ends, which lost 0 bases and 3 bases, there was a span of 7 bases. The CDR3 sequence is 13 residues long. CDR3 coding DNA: TGCGCCAGCAGCTTGGATGCGGACTACGAGCAGTACTTC. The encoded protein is CASSLDADYEQYF.